What follows are 11 T cell receptor beta chains derived from one specimen sequenced in a study of blood T cells in healthy people across ages. Through a sample-barcoded 5' primer and a J-beta primer mix, a second PCR was run for roughly 7 to 11 cycles. TCRdb analysed the 5' RACE reads with MiXCR anew, one entry per CDR3 protein. Here the sample spans about 830,000 distinct CDR3 sequences, more than 45% being singletons. The specimen was blood. The receptors originated from a man aged 30 to 39 in good health.

This clonotype has more than one count but fewer than ten. This chain joins TRBV7-9 and TRBJ2-3; D remains ambiguous. This CDR3 is built from 17 residues. V lost 3 bases to trimming and J lost 4 bases, with 20 bases between them. In germline, CDR1 is SEHNR, CDR2 FQNEAQ (reference sequence). CDR3 sequence (DNA): TGTGCCAGCAGCTTTCCTCTGATGGCGGCGAGCCCAGATACGCAGTATTTT. Protein sequence: CASSFPLMAASPDTQYF.

The V call is TRBV7-2, the J call TRBJ2-1; D is uncertain. This CDR3 is built from 12 residues. Germline lookup yields CDR1 SGHTA and CDR2 FQGNSA. Trimming cost V 1 base and J 9 bases, with 7 bases left between them. The chain's CDR3 is CASSLVWGEQFF. The CDR3, as DNA: TGTGCCAGCAGCTTAGTATGGGGTGAGCAGTTCTTC.

The gene calls are TRBV7-2 and TRBJ2-2, with D possibly TRBD1 on 5 matching bases. The CDR3 has 15 amino acids. Germline V gives CDR1 SGHTA, CDR2 FQGNSA. The V end lost 0 bases, the J end lost 5 bases, and 10 bases lay between the germline ends. Written as DNA, the CDR3 is TGTGCCAGCAGCTTAGCCAGGGCAGTAACCGGGGAGCTGTTTTTT. This sequence encodes CASSLARAVTGELFF.

The chain joins TRBV29-1 to TRBJ1-1; 8 bases line up with TRBD1. CDR3 length: 13 amino acids. Germline V CDR1 and CDR2: SQVTM, ANQGSEA. The V gene end was trimmed by 5 bases and the J gene end by 1 base; junction bases not matched to a gene: 3. The CDR3 region is CSVYTGGNTEAFF. The CDR3 nucleotides are TGCAGCGTTTATACAGGGGGGAACACTGAAGCTTTCTTT. The full variable domain, with the rest looked up from reference TRBV29-1 and TRBJ1-1, is SAVISQKPSRDICQRGTSLTIQCQVDSQVTMMFWYRQQPGQSLTLIATANQGSEATYESGFVIDKFPISRPNLTFSTLTVSNMSPEDSSIYLCSVYTGGNTEAFFGQGTRLTVV.

The sample holds a few counts of this clonotype. The rearrangement uses TRBV20-1 and TRBJ2-5; D not certain. Gene TRBJ2-7 matches the end of the DNA better, so the J call may be wrong. CDR3 length: 12 amino acids. CDR1 and CDR2 (germline): DFQATT, SNEGSKA (reference sequence). The CDR3 loop is CSAKMVGNEQYF. The DNA for the CDR3 is TGCAGTGCCAAAATGGTGGGCAACGAGCAGTACTTC.

This clonotype appeared a single time. V is TRBV12-3 or TRBV12-4 and J is TRBJ2-1; the match to TRBD2 covers 9 bases. This CDR3 has 14 residues. The junction had 8 bases not matched to a gene; V was cut back by 6 bases and J by 8 bases. The CDR3 reads CASRYSGSGDEQFF. The CDR3 region has the DNA TGTGCCAGCAGGTATAGCGGGAGCGGCGATGAGCAGTTCTTC.

There are many counts of this clonotype. The chain combines TRBV5-1 with TRBJ2-5, with D perhaps assigned TRBD1 or TRBD2 (6 bases each). CDR1 and CDR2 from the germline V gene are SGHRS and YFSETQ. With 4 bases removed from V and 4 bases from J, the gap between germline ends came to 14 bases. There are 14 residues in the CDR3. CDR3 region: CASSRGTSGETQYF. The CDR3 DNA follows: TGCGCCAGCAGCCGGGGGACATCTGGAGAGACCCAGTACTTC.

This clonotype was seen more than once but under ten times. The rearrangement links TRBV28 to TRBJ2-5; perhaps D is TRBD1 or TRBD2 (6 bases each). This CDR3 contains 14 residues. Germline CDR1 is MDHEN and CDR2 is SYDVKM. V was shortened by 3 bases and J by 2 bases, with 10 bases between the two germline ends. The CDR3 sequence is CASSFGGTQETQYF. As DNA, the CDR3 is TGTGCCAGCAGTTTTGGGGGGACACAAGAGACCCAGTACTTC.

V gene TRBV29-1 combines with J gene TRBJ2-1, with a possible D match to TRBD2 (5 bases). Germline CDR1 is SQVTM and CDR2 is ANQGSEA. V lost 4 bases and J lost 4, with 11 bases in between. The CDR3 is made up of 13 amino acids. CDR3 sequence (DNA): TGCAGCGTTGTCGGCGGGCGTTACAATGAGCAGTTCTTC. Translation gives CSVVGGRYNEQFF.

In its sample, this clonotype was seen a few times. The chain joins TRBV11-2 to TRBJ2-4; D may correspond to TRBD1 or TRBD2 (5 bases each). The end of the DNA aligns better with TRBJ2-5, so the J call may be wrong. Germline assignment: CDR1 SGHAT and CDR2 FQNNGV. The CDR3 has 15 residues. DNA for the CDR3: TGTGCCAGCAGCGCATCAGGGACGCCCCAAGAGACCCAGTACTTC. Translating it yields CASSASGTPQETQYF.

V is TRBV15 and J is TRBJ2-1, with TRBD2 matching 7 bases. Germline trimming cut 0 bases from V and 9 bases from J; bases unmatched to any gene: 11. CDR1 is LNHNV, CDR2 YYDKDF, per germline (reference sequence). This CDR3 spans 16 amino acids. CDR3 residues: CATSRDFGGRDVEQFF. The CDR3 DNA reads as TGTGCCACCAGCAGAGATTTTGGGGGGAGGGACGTTGAGCAGTTCTTC.